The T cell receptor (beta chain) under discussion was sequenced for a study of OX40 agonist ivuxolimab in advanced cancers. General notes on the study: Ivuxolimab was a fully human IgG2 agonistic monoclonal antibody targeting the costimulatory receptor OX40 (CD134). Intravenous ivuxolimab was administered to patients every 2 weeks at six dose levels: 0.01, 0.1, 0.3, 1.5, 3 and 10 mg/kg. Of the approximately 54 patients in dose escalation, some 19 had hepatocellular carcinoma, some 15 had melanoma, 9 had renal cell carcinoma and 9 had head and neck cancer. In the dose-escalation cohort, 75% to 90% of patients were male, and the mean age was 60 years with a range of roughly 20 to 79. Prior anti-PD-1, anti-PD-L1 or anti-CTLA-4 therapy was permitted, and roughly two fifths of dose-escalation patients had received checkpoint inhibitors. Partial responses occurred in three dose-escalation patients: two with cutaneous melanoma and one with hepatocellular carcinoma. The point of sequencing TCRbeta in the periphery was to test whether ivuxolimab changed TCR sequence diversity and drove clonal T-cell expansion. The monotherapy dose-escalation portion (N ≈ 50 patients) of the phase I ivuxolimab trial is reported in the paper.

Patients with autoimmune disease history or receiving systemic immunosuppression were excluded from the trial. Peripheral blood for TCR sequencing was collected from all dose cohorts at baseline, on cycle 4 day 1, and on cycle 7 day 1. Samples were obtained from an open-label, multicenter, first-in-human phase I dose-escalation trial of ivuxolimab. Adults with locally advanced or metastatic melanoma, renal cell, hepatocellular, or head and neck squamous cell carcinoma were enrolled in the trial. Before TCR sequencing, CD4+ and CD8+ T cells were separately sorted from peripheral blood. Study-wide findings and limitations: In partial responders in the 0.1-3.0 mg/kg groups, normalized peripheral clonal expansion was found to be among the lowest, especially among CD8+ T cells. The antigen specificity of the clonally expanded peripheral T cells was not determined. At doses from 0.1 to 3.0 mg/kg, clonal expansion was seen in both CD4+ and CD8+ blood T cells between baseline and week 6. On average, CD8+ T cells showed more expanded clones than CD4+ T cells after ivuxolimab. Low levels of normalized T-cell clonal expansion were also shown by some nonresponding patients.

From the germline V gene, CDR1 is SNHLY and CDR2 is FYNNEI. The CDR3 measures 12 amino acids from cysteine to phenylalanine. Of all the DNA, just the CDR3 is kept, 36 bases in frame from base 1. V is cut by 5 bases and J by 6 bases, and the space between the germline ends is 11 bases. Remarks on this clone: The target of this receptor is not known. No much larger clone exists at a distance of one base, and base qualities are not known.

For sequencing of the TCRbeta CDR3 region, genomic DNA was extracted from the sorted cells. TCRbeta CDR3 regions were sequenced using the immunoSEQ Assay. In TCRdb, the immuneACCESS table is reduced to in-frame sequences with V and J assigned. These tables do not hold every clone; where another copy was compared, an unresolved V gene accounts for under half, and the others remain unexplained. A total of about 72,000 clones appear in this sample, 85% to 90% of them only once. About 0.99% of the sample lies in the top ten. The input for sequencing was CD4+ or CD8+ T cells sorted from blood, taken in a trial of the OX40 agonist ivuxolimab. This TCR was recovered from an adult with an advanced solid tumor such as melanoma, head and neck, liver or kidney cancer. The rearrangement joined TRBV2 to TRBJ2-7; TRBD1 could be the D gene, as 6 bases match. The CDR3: CASSRQDIEQYF. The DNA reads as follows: TGTGCCAGCAGTAGACAGGACATCGAGCAGTACTTC.